The 14 T cell receptor beta chains reported below all come from one sample, sequenced in a study of blood T cell repertoires in COVID-19. The data were produced by immunoSEQ multiplex PCR, yet TCRdb's version contains in-frame clones alone and is incomplete. The sample contains more than 85,000 clones, approximately 75% of which appear only once. The sequencing sample was made of peripheral blood. These receptors originate from a woman between 50 and 59 years old with acute or convalescent COVID-19.

This chain uses TRBV10-1 with TRBJ1-1, with D perhaps matching TRBD1 (5 bases). V was pared by 1 base and J by 0 bases, with 15 bases between. The CDR3 extends over 17 amino acids. Per the germline V gene, CDR1 is WNHNN and CDR2 is SYGVQD (reference sequence). The CDR3 sequence: CASSEWAGYFMNTEAFF. DNA for the CDR3: TGCGCCAGCAGTGAGTGGGCAGGGTACTTTATGAACACTGAAGCTTTCTTT.

The chain employs TRBV30 and TRBJ2-1; D is unresolved. The V end was cut by 5 bases, the J end by 0 bases, with 8 bases between. Germline V gives CDR1 GTSNPN, CDR2 SVGIG (reference sequence). This CDR3 is built from 13 residues. This CDR3 is CAWSQSSYNEQFF. CDR3 in DNA: TGTGCCTGGTCGCAGTCCTCCTACAATGAGCAGTTCTTC.

This sequence joins TRBV19 and TRBJ1-5; D is uncertain. The V end was cut by 2 bases, the J end by 0 bases, with 5 bases between. There are 14 residues in the CDR3. Germline CDR1 is LNHDA and CDR2 is SQIVND (reference sequence). CDR3 coding DNA: TGTGCCAGTAGTATACGGGATAGCAATCAGCCCCAGCATTTT. Residues: CASSIRDSNQPQHF.

This clone was counted a single time. The V call is TRBV5-4, the J call TRBJ2-7, with D maybe TRBD2 (7 bases). The germline gives CDR1 SGHNT, CDR2 YYREEE (reference sequence). The V and J ends lost 2 bases and 5 bases respectively, with 14 bases between them. This CDR3 is 14 amino acids long. CDR3 sequence: CASSFGGGPNEQYF. In DNA, the CDR3 is TGTGCCAGCAGCTTTGGGGGGGGGCCGAACGAGCAGTACTTC.

V usage is TRBV6-1 and J usage is TRBJ2-7, with no clear D. V was shortened by 3 bases and J by 10 bases, with 10 bases between the two germline ends. Germline loops: CDR1 MNHNS, CDR2 SASEGT. The CDR3 is 11 residues long. The CDR3 DNA reads TGTGCCAGCAGTGACGGGTCCATCCAGTACTTC. It yields the protein CASSDGSIQYF.

The genes are TRBV12-3 or TRBV12-4 and TRBJ2-5, with no clear D. The CDR3 runs 13 residues. Trimming removed 3 bases from V and 3 bases from J, with 8 bases in between. The DNA for the CDR3 is TGTGCCAGCAGTTTTTATATAGAAGAGACCCAGTACTTC. Translating gives CASSFYIEETQYF.

This clone occurred a few times. The chain joins TRBV5-5 to TRBJ1-1, with D possibly being TRBD1 (5 bases). Deletions cut 4 bases from V and 4 bases from J, with 14 bases between. Germline-derived CDR1 and CDR2 are SGHKS and YYEKEE (reference sequence). This CDR3 has 14 residues. The chain's CDR3 is CASSRQPLGTEAFF. The CDR3 coding sequence is TGTGCCAGCAGCCGACAGCCTTTGGGCACTGAAGCTTTCTTT.

This chain links TRBV5-1 with TRBJ2-3; 11 bases match TRBD2. With V trimmed by 0 bases and J by 2 bases, 5 bases remained unmatched. There are 17 residues in the CDR3. The germline V gene has CDR1 SGHRS and CDR2 YFSETQ. CDR3 DNA: TGCGCCAGCAGCTTGGGCCTAGCGGGGGGAATCACAGATACGCAGTATTTT. Translation: CASSLGLAGGITDTQYF.

The chain has TRBV6-5 and TRBJ2-1, with a tentative D call TRBD2 (5 bases). Per the germline V gene, CDR1 is MNHEY and CDR2 is SVGAGI. The CDR3 runs 11 residues. Between the trimmed V and J ends, which lost 6 bases and 10 bases, there was a span of 10 bases. The CDR3, as DNA: TGTGCCAGCAGCGCCCCGGGGGAGCAGTTCTTC. Protein: CASSAPGEQFF.

The rearrangement uses TRBV6-2 or TRBV6-3 and TRBJ2-6; the D gene is possibly TRBD1 (6 bases). Germline values: CDR1 MNHEY, CDR2 SVGEGT. Trimming removed 2 bases at V and 0 bases at J, with 11 bases between. The CDR3 contains 17 residues. The CDR3 DNA reads as TGTGCCAGCAGTTACAGGACAGAATACTCTGGGGCCAACGTCCTGACTTTC. Translated: CASSYRTEYSGANVLTF.

The table lists this clone with a few counts. The chain is built from TRBV6-5 and TRBJ2-1; D is unclear. CDR1 is MNHEY and CDR2 is SVGAGI in the germline V gene. This CDR3 has 13 amino acids. V lost 1 base and J 8 bases, leaving 9 bases between the germline ends. The CDR3 reads CASSYFIGDEQFF. In DNA form, the CDR3 reads TGTGCCAGCAGTTACTTCATAGGAGATGAGCAGTTCTTC.

The J gene is TRBJ1-1, the V gene TRBV25-1, with 10 bases lining up with TRBD1. The CDR3 is made up of 13 amino acids. Germline CDR1 reads MGHDK; CDR2 reads SYGVNS. V lost 7 bases, J lost 4 bases, and 3 bases stayed unmatched. The CDR3 loop reads CASTRTGGTEAFF. The CDR3 bases are TGTGCCAGCACCCGGACAGGGGGCACTGAAGCTTTCTTT.

V usage is TRBV5-6 and J usage is TRBJ1-1; D is unclear. Germline V gene lookup returns CDR1 SGHDT and CDR2 YYEEEE. V was shortened by 1 base and J by 5 bases, with 15 bases between the two germline ends. The CDR3 is 15 amino acids. The CDR3 region has the DNA TGTGCCAGCAGCTTGACTAACATGTTTGGAACTGAAGCTTTCTTT. This encodes CASSLTNMFGTEAFF.

This clone came up a few times. V usage is TRBV28 and J usage is TRBJ2-3; maybe TRBD1 (6 bases). The CDR3 sequence is 17 residues long. Germline V gives CDR1 MDHEN, CDR2 SYDVKM. The germline V and J ends were trimmed by 6 bases and 4 bases, with 23 bases remaining between them. The CDR3 region has the DNA TGTGCCAGCAGCCCTCTTAGGACAGTCCTGACTGCAGATACGCAGTATTTT. Encoded protein: CASSPLRTVLTADTQYF.